One and the same sample provided the 10 T cell receptor beta chains below, sequenced in a study of cytomegalovirus exposure and HLA in healthy donors. The PCR used 60 Vbeta and 13 Jbeta primers. Clones were read by immunoSEQ multiplex PCR, and TCRdb kept only the in-frame ones, dropping some. The table records about 200,000 clones, roughly 87% of them present only once. The specimen was PBMCs. These receptor sequences come from a boy aged 2 to 9 in good health and CMV-seronegative.

A word on this clone: At the DNA level, this CDR3 is encoded by other sequences in the same sample as well. The V call is TRBV6-5, the J call TRBJ2-7; maybe TRBD1 (5 bases). This CDR3 has 12 residues. CDR1 and CDR2 (germline): MNHEY, SVGAGI. Trimming stripped 6 bases from V and 4 bases from J, with 10 bases between. The CDR3 region is CASRQDSYEQYF. CDR3 DNA sequence: TGTGCCAGCAGGCAAGACAGTTACGAGCAGTACTTC.

Note on this clone: The DNA is omitted, as the CDR3 cannot be located on it reliably, and the CDR3 follows TCRdb's listing. The V gene is TRBV5-4, the J gene TRBJ1-2; TRBD1 is taken as the D call from the table, unchecked against the DNA. The CDR3 comprises 15 residues, both ends counted. The germline V gene has CDR1 SGHNT and CDR2 YYREEE (reference sequence). The chain's CDR3 is CASSFGNGQGYGYTF.

The rearrangement links TRBV7-9 to TRBJ2-1, with 11 bases aligning to TRBD2. Trimming cost V 4 bases and J 0 bases; bases outside gene matches: 5. Germline CDR1 SEHNR, CDR2 FQNEAQ (reference sequence). The CDR3 contains 17 residues. This CDR3 is CASSSGGLADSYNEQFF. For the CDR3, the DNA is TGTGCCAGCAGCTCGGGGGGACTAGCGGACTCCTACAATGAGCAGTTCTTC.

The rearrangement uses TRBV4-2 and TRBJ2-4; 12 nucleotides agree with TRBD2. The CDR3 runs to 16 residues. Germline V gives CDR1 LGHNA, CDR2 YNFKEQ. V lost 4 bases to trimming and J lost 4 bases; unmatched junction nucleotides: 5. This CDR3 reads CASSPQTSGGKNIQYF. In DNA, the CDR3 is TGTGCCAGCAGCCCTCAGACTAGCGGGGGTAAAAACATTCAGTACTTC.

This clone was recorded at least ten times. The rearrangement joins TRBV6-4 to TRBJ2-3, with TRBD2 matching over 10 bases. CDR1 and CDR2 (germline): MRHNA, SNTAGT. After removal of 6 bases from V and 2 bases from J, the junction contained 5 bases not matched to a gene. This CDR3 comprises 15 residues. The CDR3 coding sequence is TGTGCCAGCAGCGCTCTAGCGGGGGCCACAGATACGCAGTATTTT. It yields the protein CASSALAGATDTQYF.

This rearrangement joins TRBV27 to TRBJ2-1, with TRBD2 matching 10 bases. Germline-derived CDR1 and CDR2 are MNHEY and SMNVEV (reference sequence). Trimming removed 2 bases from V and 4 bases from J; junction bases left unmatched: 8. CDR3 length: 17 amino acids. The CDR3 region is CASSLISGGPNYNEQFF. The CDR3 bases are TGTGCCAGCAGTTTAATTAGCGGGGGGCCCAATTACAATGAGCAGTTCTTC.

The chain couples TRBV7-3 to TRBJ2-2, with TRBD2 matching 10 bases. Germline assignment: CDR1 SGHTA and CDR2 FQGTGA. CDR3 size: 14 residues. J gave up 6 bases and V 7 bases, and 5 bases lay outside the gene matches. The CDR3 spells CASNIAGGPGELFF. CDR3 sequence (DNA): TGTGCCAGCAACATAGCGGGGGGCCCCGGGGAGCTGTTTTTT.

This sequence joins TRBV21-1 and TRBJ2-5; the tabulated D call, TRBD2, remains unverified against the DNA. TRBV21-1 is annotated as a pseudogene. The CDR3 contains 13 residues. The CDR3 protein is CASSGTEQETQYF. CDR3 bases: TGTGCCAGCAGCGGGACTGAACAAGAGACCCAGTACTTC.

The CDR3 DNA is TGTGCCAGCAGCTCGGAACCGGGACAGCGCTACGAGCAGTACTTC. Protein product: CASSSEPGQRYEQYF. This chain joins TRBV7-9 and TRBJ2-7, with 7 bases lining up with TRBD1. The CDR3 spans 15 residues. Germline V gives CDR1 SEHNR, CDR2 FQNEAQ (reference sequence). V lost 4 bases and J lost 3; bases outside the gene matches: 9. Variable domain in full (rest from reference TRBV7-9 and TRBJ2-7): DTGVSQNPRHKITKRGQNVTFRCDPISEHNRLYWYRQTLGQGPEFLTYFQNEAQLEKSRLLSDRFSAERPKGSFSTLEIQRTEQGDSAMYLCASSSEPGQRYEQYFGPGTRLTVT.

The chain employs TRBV6-6 and TRBJ2-3; D possibly corresponds to TRBD2 (6 bases). CDR3 length: 14 residues. V lost 6 bases and J 2 bases, leaving 12 bases between the germline ends. The germline V gene encodes CDR1 MNHNY and CDR2 SVGAGI (reference sequence). CDR3 region: CASRLGGDTDTQYF. As DNA, the CDR3 is TGTGCCAGCAGGCTTGGAGGGGACACAGATACGCAGTATTTT.